This TCR beta chain stems from a study of CD8+ T cells in alopecia areata. The overall study: Treated patients were given oral tofacitinib, which was dosed at 5 to 10 mg twice daily. Study-wide points: Treatment with tofacitinib significantly lowered scalp clonality and reduced expanded CD8+ clones among the top 100. Throughout tofacitinib, many expanded lesional clones continued to persist in scalp and blood.

Investigators isolated RNA and reverse transcribed it into cDNA to act as the sequencing template. TCRdb's table, derived via immunoSEQ multiplex PCR, lists solely in-frame clones and lacks some. The sample has 150,000 to 200,000 clones; about 55% are singletons. This clone was seen a single time. Antigen: not known. Treatment specified: oral pan-JAK inhibitor, 5-10 mg twice daily. Collection of lesional scalp punch biopsies and peripheral blood was performed in alopecia areata patients. This material consisted of CD8+ T cells sorted from blood, taken at week 24, from a patient treated with tofacitinib. The clonotype was recovered from a human donor with alopecia areata.

This CDR3 reads CASSPEGTSGATANTGELFF. The CDR3 bases are TGTGCCAGCTCACCGGAAGGGACTAGCGGAGCCACCGCGAACACCGGGGAGCTGTTTTTT. The chain is built from TRBV18 and TRBJ2-2, with 11 positions matching TRBD2. This CDR3 region has 20 residues. Germline V gene sequence: CDR1 KGHSH, CDR2 LQKENI. The V and J ends lost 3 bases and 0 bases, in that order; junction bases with no gene match: 12. Together with reference TRBV18 and TRBJ2-2, the CDR3 gives the full variable domain: NAGVMQNPRHLVRRRGQEARLRCSPMKGHSHVYWYRQLPEEGLKFMVYLQKENIIDESGMPKERFSAEFPKEGPSILRIQQVVRGDSAAYFCASSPEGTSGATANTGELFFGEGSRLTVL.